These 16 T cell receptor beta chains were all obtained from the same sample, sequenced in a study of CD4+ T cells in melanoma. Method: immunoSEQ multiplex PCR; TCRdb's copy keeps in-frame clones and lacks some. This sample has some 14,000 clones, with around 80% found just once. The sample was cells from a culture (not recorded whether cultured in vitro). The receptor source for this set is a human donor with melanoma.

This chain connects TRBV2 to TRBJ2-7, with 11 bases lining up with TRBD2. CDR1 is SNHLY, CDR2 FYNNEI, per germline. The CDR3 is 15 amino acids. V lost 4 bases, J lost 4 bases, and 6 bases stayed unmatched. CDR3 sequence reads: CASSVAGGPTYEQYF. The CDR3 DNA reads as TGTGCCAGCAGTGTAGCGGGGGGGCCTACTTACGAGCAGTACTTC.

This chain links TRBV7-8 with TRBJ2-7; the D gene could be TRBD1 or TRBD2 (6 bases each). The germline gives CDR1 SGHVS, CDR2 FQNEAQ. The CDR3 is made up of 15 amino acids. V was clipped by 3 bases and J by 4 bases, with 16 bases between them. The CDR3 sequence is CASSFAGTRGYEQYF. In DNA form, the CDR3 reads TGTGCCAGCAGCTTTGCGGGGACACGGGGATACGAGCAGTACTTC.

The sample holds a few counts of this clone. The chain carries TRBV15 and TRBJ1-2; D is ambiguous. With 1 base removed from V and 4 bases from J, the gap between germline ends came to 10 bases. This CDR3 is 14 amino acids long. CDR1 and CDR2 (germline): LNHNV, YYDKDF (reference sequence). The CDR3 region is CATSRVAGSYGYTF. The DNA for the CDR3 is TGTGCCACCAGCAGAGTGGCGGGAAGCTATGGCTACACCTTC.

V usage is TRBV7-9 and J usage is TRBJ1-4; no clear D gene. V lost 6 bases, J lost 6 bases, and 8 bases lay in between. CDR3 length: 12 residues. Germline V gene lookup returns CDR1 SEHNR and CDR2 FQNEAQ (reference sequence). The CDR3: CASRRVDEKLFF. The CDR3 DNA reads TGTGCCAGCAGAAGGGTTGATGAAAAACTGTTTTTT.

This sequence joins TRBV19 and TRBJ2-4, with 7 bases identical to TRBD2. Trimming cost V 9 bases and J 0 bases; bases outside gene matches: 5. From germline, CDR1 is LNHDA and CDR2 SQIVND (reference sequence). The CDR3 runs 14 residues. CDR3 region: CASSLAAAKNIQYF. DNA for the CDR3: TGTGCCAGCTCGCTAGCGGCAGCCAAAAACATTCAGTACTTC.

This clone was found once. The J gene is TRBJ1-5, the V gene TRBV19, with D hard to call. This CDR3 region has 13 residues. The V end was cut by 3 bases, the J end by 5 bases, with 8 bases between. CDR1 is LNHDA and CDR2 is SQIVND in the germline V gene (reference sequence). CDR3 nucleotides: TGTGCCAGTAGTATCGGCGGGGATCAGCCCCAGCATTTT. Its protein product is CASSIGGDQPQHF.

Details on this clone: This sample includes further DNA sequences coding for the same CDR3. The rearrangement uses TRBV5-1 and TRBJ2-2; 8 bases agree with TRBD1. The CDR3 extends over 15 amino acids. Germline lookup yields CDR1 SGHRS and CDR2 YFSETQ. V shed 1 base and J 3 bases; nucleotides not matched to a gene: 2. Here the CDR3 reads CASSLPQGDTGELFF. The CDR3 DNA reads TGCGCCAGCAGCTTGCCACAGGGGGACACCGGGGAGCTGTTTTTT.

The rearrangement uses TRBV5-1 and TRBJ1-2; D is undetermined. Germline assignment: CDR1 SGHRS and CDR2 YFSETQ. The CDR3 covers 14 residues. V lost 4 bases to trimming and J lost 9 bases, with 19 bases between them. As DNA, the CDR3 is TGCGCCAGCAGCCCACAAGGAGGAGGTAAAAGCTACACCTTC. Protein: CASSPQGGGKSYTF.

The chain joins TRBV11-2 to TRBJ2-1, with 7 bases identical to TRBD1. This CDR3 comprises 15 residues. Trimming at V came to 5 bases and at J to 4 bases, leaving 8 bases not matched to a gene. The germline CDR1 and CDR2 sequences are SGHAT and FQNNGV. In DNA form, the CDR3 reads TGTGCCAGCAGCCAGGGGGACCGCCGATACAATGAGCAGTTCTTC. Translation: CASSQGDRRYNEQFF. Full variable domain (missing parts from reference TRBV11-2 and TRBJ2-1): EAGVAQSPRYKIIEKRQSVAFWCNPISGHATLYWYQQILGQGPKLLIQFQNNGVVDDSQLPKDRFSAERLKGVDSTLKIQPAKLEDSAVYLCASSQGDRRYNEQFFGPGTRLTVL.

The J gene is TRBJ2-1, the V gene TRBV7-3; 7 bases map to TRBD2. The CDR3 consists of 12 residues. Per the germline V gene, CDR1 is SGHTA and CDR2 is FQGTGA. V shed 0 bases, J shed 10 bases, and the junction held 0 bases outside the gene matches. DNA of the CDR3: TGTGCCAGCAGCTTAACCGGGGGGGAGCAGTTCTTC. The encoded protein is CASSLTGGEQFF.

The chain carries TRBV30 and TRBJ1-4; D might be TRBD1 (5 bases). Germline assignment: CDR1 GTSNPN and CDR2 SVGIG (reference sequence). The V end was cut by 2 bases, the J end by 0 bases, with 13 bases between. This CDR3 region has 16 residues. CDR3 nucleotide sequence: TGTGCCTGGAGTAGAGCAGGGCGAGCAACTAATGAAAAACTGTTTTTT. Translation: CAWSRAGRATNEKLFF.

V gene TRBV19 combines with J gene TRBJ1-6, with a weak D call TRBD1 (6 bases). The germline V gene has CDR1 LNHDA and CDR2 SQIVND (reference sequence). This CDR3 spans 13 amino acids. V lost 5 bases and J 13 bases, leaving 15 bases between the germline ends. The chain's CDR3 is CASSPRQDLPLHF. DNA of the CDR3: TGTGCCAGTAGTCCCCGACAGGATCTCCCCCTCCACTTT.

The chain couples TRBV6-1 to TRBJ2-3; D may be TRBD2 (5 bases). The germline V gene has CDR1 MNHNS and CDR2 SASEGT. V lost 6 bases, J lost 1 base, and 14 bases lay in between. The CDR3 loop spans 15 amino acids. The CDR3 sequence: CASRETSLGTDTQYF. In DNA, the CDR3 is TGTGCCAGCAGGGAAACTAGTTTAGGCACAGATACGCAGTATTTT.

The chain is built from TRBV19 and TRBJ1-5, with unresolved D. The CDR3 runs to 16 residues. V was shortened by 3 bases and J by 3 bases, with 15 bases between the two germline ends. Germline V CDR1 and CDR2: LNHDA, SQIVND (reference sequence). The DNA of the CDR3 is TGTGCCAGTAGTATGCCCGGGCAGCCTTTCAATCAGCCCCAGCATTTT. The encoded protein is CASSMPGQPFNQPQHF.

This chain uses TRBV4-2 with TRBJ1-2, with 7 bases lining up with TRBD1. The V gene's germline CDR1 is LGHNA and CDR2 YNFKEQ. There are 15 residues in the CDR3. V dropped 1 base and J dropped 4; count of bases not matched to a gene: 6. The DNA for the CDR3 is TGTGCCAGCAGCCAAGCCACAGGGGATGGCTATGGCTACACCTTC. Its protein is CASSQATGDGYGYTF.

CDR3 residues: CASSSPRGAVSGELFF. The CDR3 DNA follows: TGTGCCAGCAGCTCCCCCCGGGGGGCCGTATCCGGGGAGCTGTTTTTT. The genes are TRBV13 and TRBJ2-2; D may be TRBD2 (7 bases). The CDR3 is made up of 16 amino acids. Germline V gene data show CDR1 as PRHDT and CDR2 as FYEKMQ (reference sequence). Trimming shortened V by 4 bases and J by 6 bases, and 18 bases separated the two germline ends.